This record looks at one T cell receptor beta chain sequence and its context. This sample is part of a study of blood T cells in healthy people across ages. The authors ran a second PCR of about 6 to 12 cycles using a sample-barcoded 5' primer and a J-beta primer mix. MiXCR, applied by TCRdb to the 5' RACE reads, yields one record per CDR3 protein. Among hundreds of thousands of distinct CDR3 sequences, around 42% were seen once, and the ten largest hold roughly a fifth. Healthy Caucasians from Russia aged about 6 to 95 served as donors. The CDR3 has 15 amino acids. Trimming pared 3 bases from V and 4 bases from J, leaving 15 bases between. From germline, CDR1 is PRHDT and CDR2 FYEKMQ (reference sequence).

The sample was blood. The receptor's source is a man between 60 and 75 years old in good health. The chain uses TRBV13 and TRBJ1-1; D is uncertain. CDR3 bases: TGTGCCAGCAGCTTTAAACCTCTACAATTCACTGAAGCTTTCTTT. It translates to CASSFKPLQFTEAFF. The full variable domain, with the rest looked up from reference TRBV13 and TRBJ1-1, is AAGVIQSPRHLIKEKRETATLKCYPIPRHDTVYWYQQGPGQDPQFLISFYEKMQSDKGSIPDRFSAQQFSDYHSELNMSSLELGDSALYFCASSFKPLQFTEAFFGQGTRLTVV.